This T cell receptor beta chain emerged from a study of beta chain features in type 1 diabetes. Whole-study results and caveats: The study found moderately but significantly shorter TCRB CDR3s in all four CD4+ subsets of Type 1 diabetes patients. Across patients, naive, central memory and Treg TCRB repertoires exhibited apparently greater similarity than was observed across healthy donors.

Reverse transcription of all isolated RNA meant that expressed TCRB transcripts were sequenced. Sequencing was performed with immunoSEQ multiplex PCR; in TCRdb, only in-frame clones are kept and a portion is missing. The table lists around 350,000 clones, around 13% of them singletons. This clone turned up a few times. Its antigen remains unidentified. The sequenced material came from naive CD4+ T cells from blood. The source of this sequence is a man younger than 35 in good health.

The DNA of the CDR3 is TGTGCCACCAGCAGAGGGGCGGGAGTAGGAAATGAGCAGTTCTTC. Its translation: CATSRGAGVGNEQFF. This chain joins TRBV15 and TRBJ2-1; the match to TRBD2 covers 7 bases. Germline CDR1 and CDR2: LNHNV and YYDKDF (reference sequence). This CDR3 contains 15 residues. Trimming at V came to 1 base and at J to 7 bases, leaving 7 bases not matched to a gene.